The subject of this entry is one TCR beta chain. The record originates from a study of blood T cell repertoires in COVID-19. Study information: T cells, B-cell-depleted T cells, or PBMCs supplied cDNA or gDNA.

Original data processing: How many nucleated cells were present was estimated from reference gene primer amplification. Profiling relied on immunoSEQ multiplex PCR, and the TCRdb table lists in-frame clones only, not all of them. The V and J calls and clone size come from that table; D and trimming were worked out from the DNA. The sample holds 36,000 or so clones; just over 90% are singletons and the top ten take roughly 5%. Germline loops: CDR1 MNHEY, CDR2 SVGAGI. CDR3 length: 14 residues. V gave up 6 bases and J gave up 4 bases, with 15 bases separating them. The source is a human donor in a cohort sampled during active COVID-19. V is TRBV6-5 and J is TRBJ1-1; D is unclear. Sequenced input: peripheral blood. CDR3 DNA: TGTGCCAGCAGCCAGAACGCTGGTCTCACTGAAGCTTTCTTT. It encodes CASSQNAGLTEAFF.